The 8 T cell receptor beta chains below all came from one sample that was sequenced in a study of T cell responses to AZD1222 COVID-19 vaccine. Measured with immunoSEQ multiplex PCR; TCRdb has only the in-frame clones, and not every one. The sample carries roughly 180,000 clones, about nine tenths recorded once. Here the sequenced sample was peripheral blood, taken 28 days after the second AZD1222 dose. The receptors here all came from an adult who received the AZD1222 COVID-19 vaccine.

The CDR3 loop is CASSVMDNSYEQYF. The CDR3, as DNA: TGTGCCAGCAGTGTGATGGACAACTCCTACGAGCAGTACTTC. V usage is TRBV2 and J usage is TRBJ2-7, with a weak D call TRBD1 (5 bases). The CDR3 is made up of 14 amino acids. V was cut by 4 bases and J by 0 bases, with 10 bases left in between. Germline CDR1 and CDR2: SNHLY and FYNNEI.

V and J are TRBV30 and TRBJ1-6; D is ambiguous. The CDR3 runs 13 residues. The V gene lost 6 bases and the J gene lost 9 bases, with 15 bases spanning the gap. The V gene's germline CDR1 is GTSNPN and CDR2 SVGIG (reference sequence). The CDR3 bases are TGTGCCTGCCGACTAGGGCCGGCTTCACCCCTCCACTTT. Translating it yields CACRLGPASPLHF.

This chain links TRBV5-5 with TRBJ1-2; TRBD1 is a possible D gene (6 bases). V lost 3 bases and J lost 3, with 21 bases in between. The CDR3 length is 17 residues. CDR1 and CDR2 from the germline V gene are SGHKS and YYEKEE (reference sequence). This CDR3 reads CASSSHSTGIFYYGYTF. The CDR3 nucleotides are TGTGCCAGCAGCTCTCATTCTACAGGGATTTTTTACTATGGCTACACCTTC.

This sequence joins TRBV7-2 and TRBJ2-1; D gene ambiguous. Germline CDR1 reads SGHTA; CDR2 reads FQGNSA. V gave up 5 bases and J gave up 9 bases, with 14 bases separating them. The CDR3 contains 13 residues. The CDR3 DNA is TGTGCCAGCAGCCTAAGTCCCTCGAGTGAGCAGTTCTTC. Amino acid sequence: CASSLSPSSEQFF. Full variable domain (rest looked up from reference TRBV7-2 and TRBJ2-1): GAGVSQSPSNKVTEKGKDVELRCDPISGHTALYWYRQSLGQGLEFLIYFQGNSAPDKSGLPSDRFSAERTGGSVSTLTIQRTQQEDSAVYLCASSLSPSSEQFFGPGTRLTVL.

This sequence joins TRBV6-5 and TRBJ1-2, with D maybe TRBD1 (5 bases). This CDR3 has 15 residues. CDR1 and CDR2 from the germline V gene are MNHEY and SVGAGI. V dropped 1 base and J dropped 8 bases, with 17 bases sitting between them. The CDR3 nucleotides read TGTGCCAGCAGTTACTGGTCAGGGCAAGAGAGCGGCTACACCTTC. Protein product: CASSYWSGQESGYTF.

This sequence joins TRBV6-6 and TRBJ2-5; no reliable D call. CDR3 length: 12 amino acids. V gave up 7 bases and J gave up 5 bases, with 11 bases separating them. CDR1 and CDR2 (germline): MNHNY, SVGAGI (reference sequence). DNA for the CDR3: TGTGCCAGCAAGGAGTCTCGGGAGACCCAGTACTTC. It translates to CASKESRETQYF.

This clone was observed many times. The chain joins TRBV9 to TRBJ1-2; TRBD1 might be the D (6 bases). V lost 4 bases to trimming and J lost 5 bases, with 9 bases between them. The CDR3 runs 12 residues. The germline V gene encodes CDR1 SGDLS and CDR2 YYNGEE. The CDR3 reads CASSRDTYGYTF. The CDR3, as DNA: TGTGCCAGCAGCCGGGACACGTATGGCTACACCTTC. The full variable domain, completed using reference TRBV9 and TRBJ1-2, is DSGVTQTPKHLITATGQRVTLRCSPRSGDLSVYWYQQSLDQGLQFLIQYYNGEERAKGNILERFSAQQFPDLHSELNLSSLELGDSALYFCASSRDTYGYTFGSGTRLTVV.

This clone was observed once. This chain joins TRBV9 and TRBJ2-3; D not certain. The CDR3 runs 13 residues. The V gene lost 1 base and the J gene lost 6 bases, with 9 bases spanning the gap. CDR1 and CDR2 (germline): SGDLS, YYNGEE. CDR3 loop: CASSVTLQDTQYF. In DNA form, the CDR3 reads TGTGCCAGCAGCGTAACCCTCCAGGATACGCAGTATTTT.